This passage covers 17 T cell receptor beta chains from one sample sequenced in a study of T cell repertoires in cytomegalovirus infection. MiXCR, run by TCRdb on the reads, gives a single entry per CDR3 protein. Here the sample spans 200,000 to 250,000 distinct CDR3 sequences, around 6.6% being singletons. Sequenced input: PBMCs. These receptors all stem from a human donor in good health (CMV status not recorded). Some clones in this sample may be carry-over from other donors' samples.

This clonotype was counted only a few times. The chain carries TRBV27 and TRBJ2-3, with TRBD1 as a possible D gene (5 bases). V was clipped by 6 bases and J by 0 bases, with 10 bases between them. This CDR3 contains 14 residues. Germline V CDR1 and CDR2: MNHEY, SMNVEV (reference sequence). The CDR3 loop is CASSPWTSTDTQYF. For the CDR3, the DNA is TGTGCCAGCAGCCCCTGGACAAGCACAGATACGCAGTATTTT.

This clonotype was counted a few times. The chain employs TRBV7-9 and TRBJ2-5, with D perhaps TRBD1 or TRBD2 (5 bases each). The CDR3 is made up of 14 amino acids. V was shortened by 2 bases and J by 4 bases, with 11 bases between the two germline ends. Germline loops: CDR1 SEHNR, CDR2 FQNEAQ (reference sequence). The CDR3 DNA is TGTGCCAGCAGCTTATCCCAGGGAGTAGAGACCCAGTACTTC. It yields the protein CASSLSQGVETQYF.

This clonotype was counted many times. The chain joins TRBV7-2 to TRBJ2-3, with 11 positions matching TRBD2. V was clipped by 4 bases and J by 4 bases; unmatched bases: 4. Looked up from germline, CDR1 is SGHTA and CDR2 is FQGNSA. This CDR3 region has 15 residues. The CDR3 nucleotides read TGTGCCAGCAGCTCACTAGCGGGGGTAGCAGATACGCAGTATTTT. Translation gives CASSSLAGVADTQYF. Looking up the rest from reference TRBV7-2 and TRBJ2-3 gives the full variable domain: GAGVSQSPSNKVTEKGKDVELRCDPISGHTALYWYRQSLGQGLEFLIYFQGNSAPDKSGLPSDRFSAERTGGSVSTLTIQRTQQEDSAVYLCASSSLAGVADTQYFGPGTRLTVL.

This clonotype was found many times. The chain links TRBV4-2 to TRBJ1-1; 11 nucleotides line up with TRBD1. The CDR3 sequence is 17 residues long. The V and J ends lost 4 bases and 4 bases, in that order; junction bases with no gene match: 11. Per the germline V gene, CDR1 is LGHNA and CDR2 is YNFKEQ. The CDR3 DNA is TGTGCCAGCAGCCTTGGACAGGGGGCTTTAATGGGCACTGAAGCTTTCTTT. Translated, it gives CASSLGQGALMGTEAFF.

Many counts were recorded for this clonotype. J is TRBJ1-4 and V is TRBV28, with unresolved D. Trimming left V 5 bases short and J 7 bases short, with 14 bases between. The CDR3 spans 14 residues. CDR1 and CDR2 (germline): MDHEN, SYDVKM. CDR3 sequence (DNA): TGTGCCAGCAGTAGGGTAGTGCCAAGTGAAAAACTGTTTTTT. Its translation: CASSRVVPSEKLFF.

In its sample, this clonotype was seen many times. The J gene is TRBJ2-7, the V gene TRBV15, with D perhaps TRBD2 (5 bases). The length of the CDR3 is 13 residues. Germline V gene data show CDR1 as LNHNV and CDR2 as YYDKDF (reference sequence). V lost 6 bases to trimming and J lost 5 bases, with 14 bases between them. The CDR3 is CATRNYLRDEQYF. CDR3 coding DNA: TGTGCCACCAGGAATTATCTGAGGGACGAGCAGTACTTC.

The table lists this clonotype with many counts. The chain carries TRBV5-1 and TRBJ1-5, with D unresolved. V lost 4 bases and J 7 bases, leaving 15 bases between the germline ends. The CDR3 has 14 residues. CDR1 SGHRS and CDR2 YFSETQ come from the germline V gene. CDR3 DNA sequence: TGCGCCAGCAGCCCCACCCCGGGATGGCAGCCCCAGCATTTT. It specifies CASSPTPGWQPQHF.

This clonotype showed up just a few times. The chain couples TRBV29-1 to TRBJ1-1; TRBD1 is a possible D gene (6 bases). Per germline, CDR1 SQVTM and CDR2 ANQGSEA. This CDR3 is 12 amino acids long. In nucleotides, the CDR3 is TGCACCACGGGGGGCGGGAACACTGAAGCTTTCTTT. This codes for CTTGGGNTEAFF. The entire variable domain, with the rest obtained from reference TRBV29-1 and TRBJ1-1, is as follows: SAVISQKPSRDICQRGTSLTIQCQVDSQVTMMFWYRQQPGQSLTLIATANQGSEATYESGFVIDKFPISRPNLTFSTLTVSNMSPEDSSIYLCTTGGGNTEAFFGQGTRLTVV.

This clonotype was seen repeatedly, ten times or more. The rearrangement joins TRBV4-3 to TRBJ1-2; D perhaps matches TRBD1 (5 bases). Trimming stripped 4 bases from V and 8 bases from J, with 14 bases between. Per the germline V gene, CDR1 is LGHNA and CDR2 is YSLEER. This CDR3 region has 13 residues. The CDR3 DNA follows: TGCGCCAGCAGCCGGGGGGATAAGGGCGGCTACACCTTC. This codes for CASSRGDKGGYTF.

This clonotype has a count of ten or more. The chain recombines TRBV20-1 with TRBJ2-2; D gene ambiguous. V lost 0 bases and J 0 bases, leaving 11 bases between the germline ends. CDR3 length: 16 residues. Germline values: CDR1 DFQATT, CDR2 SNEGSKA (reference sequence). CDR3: CSARDPRHTNTGELFF. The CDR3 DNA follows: TGCAGTGCTAGAGATCCCAGACACACGAACACCGGGGAGCTGTTTTTT.

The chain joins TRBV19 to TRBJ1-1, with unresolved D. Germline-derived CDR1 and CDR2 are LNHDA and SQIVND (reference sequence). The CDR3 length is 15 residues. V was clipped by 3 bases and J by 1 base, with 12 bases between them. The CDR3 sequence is CASSMWGAGNTEAFF. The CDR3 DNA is TGTGCCAGTAGTATGTGGGGAGCAGGGAACACTGAAGCTTTCTTT.

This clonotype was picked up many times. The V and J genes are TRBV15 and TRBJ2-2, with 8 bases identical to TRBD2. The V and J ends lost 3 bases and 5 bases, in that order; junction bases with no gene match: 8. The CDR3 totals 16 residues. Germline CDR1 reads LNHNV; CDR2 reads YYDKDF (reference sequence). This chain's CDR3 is CATSSRLATWTGELFF. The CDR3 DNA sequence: TGTGCCACCAGCAGCAGACTAGCGACGTGGACCGGGGAGCTGTTTTTT.

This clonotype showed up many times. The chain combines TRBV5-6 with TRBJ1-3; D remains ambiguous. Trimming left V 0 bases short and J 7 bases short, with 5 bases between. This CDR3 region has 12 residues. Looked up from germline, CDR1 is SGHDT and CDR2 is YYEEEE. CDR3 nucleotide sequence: TGTGCCAGCAGCTTGGGGGCGAACACCATATATTTT. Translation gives CASSLGANTIYF.

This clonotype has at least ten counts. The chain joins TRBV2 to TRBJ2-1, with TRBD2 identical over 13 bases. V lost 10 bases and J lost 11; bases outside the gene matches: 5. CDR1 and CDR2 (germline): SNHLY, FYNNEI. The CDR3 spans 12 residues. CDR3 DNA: TGTGCCACAACGGGACTAGCGGGGAAGCAGTTCTTC. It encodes CATTGLAGKQFF. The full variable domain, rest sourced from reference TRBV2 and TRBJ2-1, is EPEVTQTPSHQVTQMGQEVILRCVPISNHLYFYWYRQILGQKVEFLVSFYNNEISEKSEIFDDQFSVERPDGSNFTLKIRSTKLEDSAMYFCATTGLAGKQFFGPGTRLTVL.

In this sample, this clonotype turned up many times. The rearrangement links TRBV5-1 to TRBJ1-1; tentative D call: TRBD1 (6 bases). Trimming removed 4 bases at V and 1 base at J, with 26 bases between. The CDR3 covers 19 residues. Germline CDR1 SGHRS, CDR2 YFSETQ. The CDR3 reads CASSPRRISRRGGNTEAFF. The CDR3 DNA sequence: TGCGCCAGCAGCCCCCGGAGGATCAGCCGGCGAGGGGGGAACACTGAAGCTTTCTTT.

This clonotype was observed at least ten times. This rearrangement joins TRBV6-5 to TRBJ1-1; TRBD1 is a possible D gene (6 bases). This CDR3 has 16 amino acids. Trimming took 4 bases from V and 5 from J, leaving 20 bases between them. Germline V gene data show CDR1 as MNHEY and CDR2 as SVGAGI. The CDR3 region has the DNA TGTGCCAGCAGTTCAACGGGGGCGCGAGGAAGGACTGAAGCTTTCTTT. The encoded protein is CASSSTGARGRTEAFF.

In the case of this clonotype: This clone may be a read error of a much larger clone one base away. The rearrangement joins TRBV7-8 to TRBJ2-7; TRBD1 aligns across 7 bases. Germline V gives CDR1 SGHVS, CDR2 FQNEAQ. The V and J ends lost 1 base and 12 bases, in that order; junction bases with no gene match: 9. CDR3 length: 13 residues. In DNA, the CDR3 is TGTGCCAGCAGCTTAGGGTCGGGACAGAAGGGGTACTTC. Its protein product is CASSLGSGQKGYF.